Listed below are T cell receptor beta chains from one sample, sequenced in a study of response to subunit inactivated influenza vaccine. TCRdb used MiXCR to reprocess the RT-PCR reads, holding one entry per CDR3 protein. Found here are hundreds of thousands of distinct CDR3 sequences, about 15% of them singletons; the top ten hold 7.6%. This material consisted of PBMCs from blood, taken roughly 15 days before vaccination. The source of these receptors is a man in his fifties or sixties who received an inactivated influenza vaccine. Each CDR3 is given without its conserved first and last residue. D genes are given only for firm matches. Clone size, where shown, is once, few, many, or a class for clones that have expanded.

V: TRBV12-3/TRBV12-4
J: TRBJ2-2
D: TRBD2
size: few
CDR3: ASRLGLAGASGELF

V: TRBV12-3/TRBV12-4
J: TRBJ2-1
D: TRBD2
size: .
CDR3: ASSKSRGGDNEQF

V: TRBV19
J: TRBJ1-4
D: .
size: .
CDR3: ASRGDRTNEKLF

V: TRBV14
J: TRBJ2-7
D: .
size: few
CDR3: ASSQFGGGEY

V: TRBV6-2/TRBV6-3
J: TRBJ2-7
D: .
size: few
CDR3: ASREGASFYEQY

V: TRBV4-3
J: TRBJ1-6
D: .
size: few
CDR3: ASSQGARALH

V: TRBV4-1
J: TRBJ1-6
D: .
size: .
CDR3: ASSQDEQSSYNSPLH

V: TRBV6-2/TRBV6-3
J: TRBJ2-4
D: .
size: few
CDR3: ASSYAGSIQY

V: TRBV3-1
J: TRBJ1-6
D: TRBD1
size: .
CDR3: ASSQAGTGGNSPLH

V: TRBV7-9
J: TRBJ2-1
D: TRBD2
size: .
CDR3: ASSLVSTGGSYNEQF

V: TRBV3-1
J: TRBJ2-1
D: .
size: .
CDR3: ASSQDLSPQF

V: TRBV6-5
J: TRBJ2-7
D: .
size: few
CDR3: ASSYSPSSAYEQY

V: TRBV29-1
J: TRBJ2-1
D: TRBD2
size: many
CDR3: SVEDFYVASGRNSYNEQF

V: TRBV12-3/TRBV12-4
J: TRBJ1-2
D: .
size: many
CDR3: ASSLGRGYGYT

V: TRBV5-6
J: TRBJ2-5
D: .
size: .
CDR3: ASSLTELETQY

V: TRBV5-1
J: TRBJ1-6
D: .
size: few
CDR3: ASSLDMGKHSPLH

V: TRBV4-3
J: TRBJ1-2
D: TRBD1
size: few
CDR3: ASSQALTGGFYGYT

V: TRBV12-3/TRBV12-4
J: TRBJ2-7
D: TRBD1
size: .
CDR3: ASSPGTGGSEQY

V: TRBV4-1
J: TRBJ2-7
D: .
size: .
CDR3: ASSRFIGVSYEQY

V: TRBV7-2
J: TRBJ2-3
D: .
size: .
CDR3: ASSPGRGTDTQY

V: TRBV7-8
J: TRBJ1-2
D: TRBD1
size: few
CDR3: ASSSRDRGYGYT

V: TRBV7-9
J: TRBJ2-7
D: TRBD2
size: many
CDR3: ASSFGTSTYEQY

V: TRBV6-1
J: TRBJ2-1
D: .
size: once
CDR3: ASSIGPKSYNEQF

V: TRBV9
J: TRBJ2-5
D: .
size: few
CDR3: ASSVGQFQETQY

V: TRBV15
J: TRBJ2-1
D: .
size: many
CDR3: ATSRVDGRQF

V: TRBV4-2
J: TRBJ1-4
D: .
size: few
CDR3: ASSQGTGLEKLF

V: TRBV10-3
J: TRBJ1-1
D: TRBD1
size: few
CDR3: AISEGQGTEAF

V: TRBV12-3/TRBV12-4
J: TRBJ1-1
D: .
size: .
CDR3: ASSFGRLNTEAF

V: TRBV2
J: TRBJ2-6
D: .
size: .
CDR3: ASTLRTAPSGANVLT

V: TRBV2
J: TRBJ2-3
D: TRBD2
size: .
CDR3: ASSAGLASDTQY

V: TRBV4-2
J: TRBJ2-2
D: TRBD1
size: .
CDR3: ASSQGTGMNTGELF

V: TRBV6-1
J: TRBJ1-4
D: .
size: many
CDR3: ASRPATNEKLF